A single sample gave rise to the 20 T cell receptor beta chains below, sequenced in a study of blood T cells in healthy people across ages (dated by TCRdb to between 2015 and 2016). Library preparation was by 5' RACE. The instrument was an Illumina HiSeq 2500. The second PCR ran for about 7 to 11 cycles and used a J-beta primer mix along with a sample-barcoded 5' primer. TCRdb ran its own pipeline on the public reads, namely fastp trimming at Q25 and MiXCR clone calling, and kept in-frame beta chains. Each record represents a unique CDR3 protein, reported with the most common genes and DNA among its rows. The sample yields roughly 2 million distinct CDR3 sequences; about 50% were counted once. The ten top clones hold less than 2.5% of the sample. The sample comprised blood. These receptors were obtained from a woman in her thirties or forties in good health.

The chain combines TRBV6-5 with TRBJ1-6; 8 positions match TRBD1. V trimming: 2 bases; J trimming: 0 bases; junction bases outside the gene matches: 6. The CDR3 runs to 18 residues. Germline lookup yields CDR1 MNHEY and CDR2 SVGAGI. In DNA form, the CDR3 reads TGTGCCAGCAGTTACGACGCAGGGGGCAACTCCTATAATTCACCCCTCCACTTT. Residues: CASSYDAGGNSYNSPLHF.

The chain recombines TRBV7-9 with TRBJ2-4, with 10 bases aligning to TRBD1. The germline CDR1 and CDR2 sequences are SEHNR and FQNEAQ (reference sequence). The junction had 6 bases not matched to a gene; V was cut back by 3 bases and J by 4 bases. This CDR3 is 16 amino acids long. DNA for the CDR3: TGTGCCAGCAGCTTTCATGACAGGGGGCCGAAAAACATTCAGTACTTC. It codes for CASSFHDRGPKNIQYF.

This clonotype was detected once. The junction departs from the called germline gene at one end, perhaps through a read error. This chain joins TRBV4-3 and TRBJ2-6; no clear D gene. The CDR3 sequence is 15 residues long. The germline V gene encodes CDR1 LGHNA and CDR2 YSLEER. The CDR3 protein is CTSSQAHSGANVLTF. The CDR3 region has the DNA TGCACCAGCAGCCAAGCCCACTCTGGGGCCAACGTCCTGACTTTC.

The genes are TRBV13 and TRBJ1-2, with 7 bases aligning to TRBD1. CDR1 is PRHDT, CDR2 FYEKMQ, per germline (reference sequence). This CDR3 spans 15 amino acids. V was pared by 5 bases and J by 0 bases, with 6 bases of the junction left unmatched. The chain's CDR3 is CASSPHRGANYGYTF. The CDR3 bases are TGTGCCAGCAGCCCGCACAGGGGAGCTAACTATGGCTACACCTTC.

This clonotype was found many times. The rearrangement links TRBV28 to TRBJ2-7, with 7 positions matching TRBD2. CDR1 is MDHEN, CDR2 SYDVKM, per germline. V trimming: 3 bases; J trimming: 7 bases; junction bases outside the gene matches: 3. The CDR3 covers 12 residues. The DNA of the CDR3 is TGTGCCAGCAGTTTGAACGGGGGGGAGCAGTACTTC. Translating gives CASSLNGGEQYF.

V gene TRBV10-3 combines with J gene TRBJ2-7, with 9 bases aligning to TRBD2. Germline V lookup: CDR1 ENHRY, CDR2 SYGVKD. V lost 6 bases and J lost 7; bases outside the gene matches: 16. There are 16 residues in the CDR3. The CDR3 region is CAISLAGSSLANEQYF. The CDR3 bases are TGTGCCATCAGCCTAGCGGGGTCGAGCCTCGCGAATGAGCAGTACTTC.

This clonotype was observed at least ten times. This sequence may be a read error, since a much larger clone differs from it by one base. The CDR3 nucleotides read TGTGCCAGCAGTGGGCAGGGGGCCACCTACGAGCAGTACTTC. It yields the protein CASSGQGATYEQYF. The chain links TRBV12-3 or TRBV12-4 to TRBJ2-7; 8 bases align to TRBD1. J was trimmed by 2 bases and V by 5 bases; bases with no gene match: 5. The CDR3 has 14 amino acids.

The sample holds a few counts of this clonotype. This CDR3 reads CASSLFLGETQYF. The CDR3, as DNA: TGTGCCAGCAGTTTATTCCTGGGAGAGACCCAGTACTTC. This sequence joins TRBV27 and TRBJ2-5; D is undetermined. Germline CDR1 is MNHEY and CDR2 is SMNVEV (reference sequence). Trimming removed 1 base from V and 4 bases from J, with 7 bases in between. CDR3 length: 13 residues.

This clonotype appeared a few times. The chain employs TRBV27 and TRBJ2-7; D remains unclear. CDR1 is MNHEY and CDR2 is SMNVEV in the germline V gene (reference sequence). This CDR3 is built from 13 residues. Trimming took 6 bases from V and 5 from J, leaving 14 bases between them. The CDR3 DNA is TGTGCCAGCAGGCGAATCGAATCCCACGAGCAGTACTTC. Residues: CASRRIESHEQYF.

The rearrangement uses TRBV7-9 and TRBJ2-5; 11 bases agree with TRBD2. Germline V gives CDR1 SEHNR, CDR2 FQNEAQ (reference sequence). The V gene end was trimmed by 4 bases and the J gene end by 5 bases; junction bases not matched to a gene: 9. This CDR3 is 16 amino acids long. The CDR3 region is CASSYPSGGPGETQYF. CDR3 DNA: TGTGCCAGCAGCTACCCTAGCGGGGGGCCAGGGGAGACCCAGTACTTC. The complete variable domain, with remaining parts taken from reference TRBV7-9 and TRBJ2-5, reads DTGVSQNPRHKITKRGQNVTFRCDPISEHNRLYWYRQTLGQGPEFLTYFQNEAQLEKSRLLSDRFSAERPKGSFSTLEIQRTEQGDSAMYLCASSYPSGGPGETQYFGPGTRLLVL.

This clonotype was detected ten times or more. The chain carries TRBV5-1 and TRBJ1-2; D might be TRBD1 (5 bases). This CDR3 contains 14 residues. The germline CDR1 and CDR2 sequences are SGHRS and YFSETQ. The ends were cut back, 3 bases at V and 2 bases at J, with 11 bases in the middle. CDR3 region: CASSSARGNYGYTF. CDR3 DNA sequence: TGCGCCAGCAGCTCGGCGAGGGGAAACTATGGCTACACCTTC.

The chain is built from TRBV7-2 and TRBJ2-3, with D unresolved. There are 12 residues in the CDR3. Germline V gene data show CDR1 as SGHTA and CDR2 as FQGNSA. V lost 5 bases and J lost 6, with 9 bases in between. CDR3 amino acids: CASSDRFDTQYF. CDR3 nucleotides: TGTGCCAGCAGCGATCGGTTTGATACGCAGTATTTT.

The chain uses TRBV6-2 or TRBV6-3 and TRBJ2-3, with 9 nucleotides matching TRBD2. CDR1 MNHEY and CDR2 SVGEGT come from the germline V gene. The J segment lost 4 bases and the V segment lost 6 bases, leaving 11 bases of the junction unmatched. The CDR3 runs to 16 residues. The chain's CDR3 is CASRTRMRGGPDTQYF. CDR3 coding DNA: TGTGCCAGCAGGACCCGGATGCGGGGGGGACCAGATACGCAGTATTTT.

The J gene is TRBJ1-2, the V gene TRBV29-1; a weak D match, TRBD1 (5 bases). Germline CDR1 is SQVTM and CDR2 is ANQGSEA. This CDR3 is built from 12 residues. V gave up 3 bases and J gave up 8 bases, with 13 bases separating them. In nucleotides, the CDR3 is TGCAGCGTTGACCCCAGGGTGGACGGCTACACCTTC. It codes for CSVDPRVDGYTF.

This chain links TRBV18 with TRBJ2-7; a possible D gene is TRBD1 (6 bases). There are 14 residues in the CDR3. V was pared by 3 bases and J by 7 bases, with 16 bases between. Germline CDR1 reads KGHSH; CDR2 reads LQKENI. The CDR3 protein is CASSPGAGEREQYF. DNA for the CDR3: TGTGCCAGCTCACCCGGGGCAGGGGAGCGAGAGCAGTACTTC.

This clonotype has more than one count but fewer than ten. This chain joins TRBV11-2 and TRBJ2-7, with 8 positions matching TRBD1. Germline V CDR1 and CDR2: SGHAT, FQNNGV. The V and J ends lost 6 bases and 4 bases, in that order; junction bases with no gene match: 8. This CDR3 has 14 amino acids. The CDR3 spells CASSETGAEYEQYF. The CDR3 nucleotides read TGTGCCAGCAGTGAGACAGGGGCTGAATACGAGCAGTACTTC.

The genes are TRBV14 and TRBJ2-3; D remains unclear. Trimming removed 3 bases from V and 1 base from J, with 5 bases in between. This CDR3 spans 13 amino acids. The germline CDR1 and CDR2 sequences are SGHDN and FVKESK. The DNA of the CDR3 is TGTGCCAGCAGCCATATAGGCACAGATACGCAGTATTTT. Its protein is CASSHIGTDTQYF.

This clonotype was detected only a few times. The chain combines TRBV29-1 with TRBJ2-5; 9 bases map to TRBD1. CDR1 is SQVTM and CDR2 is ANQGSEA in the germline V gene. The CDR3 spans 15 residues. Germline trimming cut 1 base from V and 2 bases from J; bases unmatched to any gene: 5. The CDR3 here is CSVEGLGQGQETQYF. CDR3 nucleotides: TGCAGCGTTGAAGGCCTCGGACAGGGGCAAGAGACCCAGTACTTC. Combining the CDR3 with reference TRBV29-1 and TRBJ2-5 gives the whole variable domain SAVISQKPSRDICQRGTSLTIQCQVDSQVTMMFWYRQQPGQSLTLIATANQGSEATYESGFVIDKFPISRPNLTFSTLTVSNMSPEDSSIYLCSVEGLGQGQETQYFGPGTRLLVL.

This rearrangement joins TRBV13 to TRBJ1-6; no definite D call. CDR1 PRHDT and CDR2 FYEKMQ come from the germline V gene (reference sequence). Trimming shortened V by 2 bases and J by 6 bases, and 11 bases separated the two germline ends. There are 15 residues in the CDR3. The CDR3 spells CASSLNWDSNSPLHF. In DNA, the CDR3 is TGTGCCAGCAGCTTAAATTGGGATAGTAATTCACCCCTCCACTTT. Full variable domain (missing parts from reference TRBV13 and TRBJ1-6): AAGVIQSPRHLIKEKRETATLKCYPIPRHDTVYWYQQGPGQDPQFLISFYEKMQSDKGSIPDRFSAQQFSDYHSELNMSSLELGDSALYFCASSLNWDSNSPLHFGNGTRLTVT.

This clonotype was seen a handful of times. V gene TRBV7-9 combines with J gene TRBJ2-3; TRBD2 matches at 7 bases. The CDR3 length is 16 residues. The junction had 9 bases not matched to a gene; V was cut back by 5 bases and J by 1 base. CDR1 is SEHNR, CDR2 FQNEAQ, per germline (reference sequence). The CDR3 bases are TGTGCCAGCAGCAAAAAGACGGGACTACGCACAGATACGCAGTATTTT. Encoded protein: CASSKKTGLRTDTQYF.